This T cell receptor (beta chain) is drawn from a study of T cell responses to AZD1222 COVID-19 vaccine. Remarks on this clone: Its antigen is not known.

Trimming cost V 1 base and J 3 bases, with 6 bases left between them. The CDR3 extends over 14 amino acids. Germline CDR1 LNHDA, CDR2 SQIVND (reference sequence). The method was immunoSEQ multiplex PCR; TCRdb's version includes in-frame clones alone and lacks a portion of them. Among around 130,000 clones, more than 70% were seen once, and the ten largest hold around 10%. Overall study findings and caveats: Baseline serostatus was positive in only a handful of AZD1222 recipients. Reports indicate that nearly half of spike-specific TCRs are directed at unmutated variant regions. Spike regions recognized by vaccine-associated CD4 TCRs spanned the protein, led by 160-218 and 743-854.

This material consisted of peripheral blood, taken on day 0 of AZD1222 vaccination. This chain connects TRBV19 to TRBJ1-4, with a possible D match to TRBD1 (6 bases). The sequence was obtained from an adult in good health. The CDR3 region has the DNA TGTGCCAGTAGTATAGCAGGGGCTAATGAAAAACTGTTTTTT. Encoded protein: CASSIAGANEKLFF.